This T cell receptor (beta chain) was found in a study of immune heterogeneity within non-small cell lung tumors. Whole-study results and caveats: Identical dominant CDR3 beta clonotypes showed recurrence across tumor sites within a patient, and site-unique high-frequency clones were also present.

In regard to this clonotype: Its target is not known.

The CDR3 runs 15 residues. The germline gives CDR1 MNHNS, CDR2 SASEGT. J gave up 9 bases and V 5 bases, and 10 bases lay outside the gene matches. Multiplex PCR (32 V and 13 J primers) was used to amplify the TCR beta CDR3. Each CDR3 protein gets one entry after TCRdb re-called the multiplex PCR reads with MiXCR. The sample holds 15,000 to 20,000 distinct CDR3 sequences; approximately 26% are singletons and the top ten take roughly 4%. Template came from bulk tumor genomic DNA, at approximately 640 ng per sample. Surgeons took several biopsies per primary tumor, spaced far apart, during surgery. Patients had untreated, newly diagnosed non-small cell lung cancer and underwent curative surgery. Each donor was a newly diagnosed non-small cell lung cancer patient undergoing surgery with curative intent.

This receptor was identified in a man aged 35-49 years with non-small cell lung cancer. The chain links TRBV6-1 to TRBJ2-2, with 9 bases that match TRBD1. Sequenced material: lung tumor tissue. Written as DNA, the CDR3 is TGTGCCAGCAGTTCCCTGGGACAGGGACCCCGGGAGCTGTTTTTT. It specifies CASSSLGQGPRELFF.